This entry lists 16 T cell receptor beta chains sequenced from one sample in a study of tumor-infiltrating lymphocytes in oesophageal squamous cell carcinoma. A single record per CDR3 protein comes from TCRdb applying MiXCR to the PCR reads. This sample has about 14,000 distinct CDR3 sequences, with about 50% found just once. Sequencing was done on a sample of blood. The receptors originated from a male donor with esophageal squamous cell carcinoma.

V is TRBV5-4 and J is TRBJ2-1, with 7 bases matching TRBD1. The last part of the DNA fits TRBJ2-5 better; the J call may be wrong. There are 14 residues in the CDR3. Germline lookup yields CDR1 SGHNT and CDR2 YYREEE (reference sequence). CDR3 residues: CASSKGTVQETQYF. As DNA, the CDR3 is TGTGCCAGCAGCAAAGGGACAGTCCAAGAGACCCAGTACTTC.

The chain joins TRBV12-3 or TRBV12-4 to TRBJ2-3; the D is unclear. The CDR3 sequence is 13 residues long. Deletions cut 4 bases from V and 4 bases from J, with 9 bases between. CDR3 region: CASSYPPPDTQYF. The CDR3 coding sequence is TGTGCCAGCAGTTACCCTCCTCCAGATACGCAGTATTTT.

This clonotype showed up just a few times. The chain recombines TRBV7-6 with TRBJ2-5; weak D call: TRBD2 (5 bases). The J call is doubtful: the DNA matches TRBJ2-7 better. The CDR3 sequence is 13 residues long. Germline-derived CDR1 and CDR2 are SGHVS and FNYEAQ. CDR3 region: CASSSSHSYEQYF. CDR3 sequence (DNA): TGTGCCAGCAGCTCTAGCCACTCCTACGAGCAGTACTTC.

V usage is TRBV19 and J usage is TRBJ1-5; D not resolved. This CDR3 spans 13 amino acids. Trimming cost V 5 bases and J 5 bases, with 10 bases left between them. Germline V lookup: CDR1 LNHDA, CDR2 SQIVND (reference sequence). CDR3 region: CASSWTGYQPQHF. The CDR3 DNA is TGTGCCAGTAGTTGGACCGGTTATCAGCCCCAGCATTTT. The full variable domain, completed using reference TRBV19 and TRBJ1-5, is DGGITQSPKYLFRKEGQNVTLSCEQNLNHDAMYWYRQDPGQGLRLIYYSQIVNDFQKGDIAEGYSVSREKKESFPLTVTSAQKNPTAFYLCASSWTGYQPQHFGDGTRLSIL.

This clonotype was detected many times. Given a much more abundant clone one base away, this may be a read error. The J gene is TRBJ2-7, the V gene TRBV28; TRBD2 agrees at 9 bases. Germline V gene sequence: CDR1 MDHEN, CDR2 SYDVKM. The CDR3 sequence is 16 residues long. J was trimmed by 7 bases and V by 1 base; bases with no gene match: 11. CDR3 sequence reads: CASSLYASGNYNEQYF. The CDR3 bases are TGTGCCAGCAGTTTATACGCTAGCGGGAACTACAATGAGCAGTACTTC.

The chain joins TRBV6-6 to TRBJ2-4; 7 positions agree with TRBD1. TRBJ2-1 matches the DNA end more closely, so the J call is doubtful. This CDR3 is built from 14 residues. Per the germline V gene, CDR1 is MNHNY and CDR2 is SVGAGI (reference sequence). The CDR3: CASTTQGEYNEQFF. Written as DNA, the CDR3 is TGTGCCAGCACCACCCAGGGGGAATACAATGAGCAGTTCTTC.

The rearrangement links TRBV7-6 to TRBJ2-1; weak D call: TRBD2 (6 bases). The CDR3 runs to 14 residues. The germline V gene encodes CDR1 SGHVS and CDR2 FNYEAQ. Trimming left V 5 bases short and J 5 bases short, with 13 bases between. CDR3 in DNA: TGTGCCAGCAGCCCCGGGAGCACGAACAATGAGCAGTTCTTC. Protein product: CASSPGSTNNEQFF.

The V call is TRBV7-2, the J call TRBJ2-3, with D tentatively TRBD2 (5 bases). V was cut by 7 bases and J by 4 bases, with 18 bases left in between. Germline assignment: CDR1 SGHTA and CDR2 FQGNSA. CDR3 length: 15 amino acids. The CDR3 DNA is TGTGCCAGCATCGTCCGACGTGGAGGTCCAGATACGCAGTATTTT. Translating it yields CASIVRRGGPDTQYF.

This clonotype showed up just a few times. This chain connects TRBV7-2 to TRBJ2-1, with 9 bases identical to TRBD2. Germline CDR1 reads SGHTA; CDR2 reads FQGNSA. V was pared by 1 base and J by 3 bases, with 7 bases of the junction left unmatched. CDR3 size: 17 residues. CDR3 DNA sequence: TGTGCCAGCAGCTTAGGTAGCGGGAGCGGCCTCTACAATGAGCAGTTCTTC. Its translation is CASSLGSGSGLYNEQFF.

The chain recombines TRBV28 with TRBJ2-1; maybe TRBD1 (5 bases). Germline loops: CDR1 MDHEN, CDR2 SYDVKM. Trimming cost V 6 bases and J 3 bases, with 9 bases left between them. The CDR3 sequence is 13 residues long. CDR3 residues: CASRQVRYNEQFF. The CDR3 region has the DNA TGTGCCAGCAGACAGGTCCGCTACAATGAGCAGTTCTTC.

This sequence joins TRBV7-2 and TRBJ2-3; no firm D call. Germline V gene lookup returns CDR1 SGHTA and CDR2 FQGNSA. V was cut by 0 bases and J by 2 bases, with 15 bases left in between. The CDR3 totals 17 residues. CDR3 protein: CASSLASGSTITDTQYF. The CDR3 region has the DNA TGTGCCAGCAGCTTAGCGTCCGGCTCCACAATCACAGATACGCAGTATTTT.

This clonotype has ten or more counts. This may be a read error: a much more frequent sequence differs by one nucleotide. This chain connects TRBV7-9 to TRBJ2-7, with D maybe TRBD1 (7 bases). V was shortened by 1 base and J by 7 bases, with 20 bases between the two germline ends. The germline V gene encodes CDR1 SEHNR and CDR2 FQNEAQ (reference sequence). CDR3 length: 16 residues. This chain's CDR3 is CASSLGYRGGWDEQYF. DNA for the CDR3: TGTGCCAGCAGCTTAGGTTACAGGGGAGGATGGGATGAGCAGTACTTC.

J is TRBJ2-6 and V is TRBV20-1; D is undetermined. With the DNA end fitting TRBJ2-1 better, the J assignment may be wrong. Per the germline V gene, CDR1 is DFQATT and CDR2 is SNEGSKA (reference sequence). The CDR3 spans 10 residues. Written as DNA, the CDR3 is TGCAGTGCTCAGCGACATGAGCAGTTCTTC. Protein product: CSAQRHEQFF.

This clonotype was counted ten times or more. A much larger clone differs from this one at a single base, so this may be a read error. J is TRBJ2-1 and V is TRBV7-3, with a weak D call TRBD2 (5 bases). The J call may be faulty, since TRBJ2-7 better matches the DNA end. The CDR3 contains 14 residues. Germline loops: CDR1 SGHTA, CDR2 FQGTGA. The CDR3 loop is CASSLNPGYNEQYF. DNA of the CDR3: TGTGCCAGCAGCTTAAATCCGGGGTACAATGAGCAGTACTTC.

The chain is built from TRBV7-3 and TRBJ2-2; D is perhaps TRBD2 (6 bases). Looked up from germline, CDR1 is SGHTA and CDR2 is FQGTGA. Deletions cut 1 base from V and 7 bases from J, with 10 bases between. CDR3 size: 14 residues. This CDR3 reads CASSLSREFGELFF. The CDR3 region has the DNA TGTGCCAGCAGCTTAAGTCGGGAGTTCGGGGAGCTGTTTTTT.

In its sample, this clonotype is medium-sized. In DNA, the CDR3 is TGTGCCAGCAGCTTATCTGGCGAGCAGTACTTC. This translates into CASSLSGEQYF. The J gene is TRBJ2-7, the V gene TRBV7-6; no reliable D call. The CDR3 extends over 11 amino acids. V gave up 2 bases and J gave up 6 bases, with 5 bases separating them. Germline V gene sequence: CDR1 SGHVS, CDR2 FNYEAQ.